A selection of T cell receptor beta chains follows, all from one sample in a study of T cells after yellow fever vaccination. TCRdb re-called the 5' RACE reads with MiXCR, one entry per CDR3 protein. The table shows around 350,000 distinct CDR3 sequences, with 6.2% occurring only once. The specimen was PBMCs, collected 5 days after the yellow fever booster vaccination. The receptors were gathered from a man aged 25-45 years who received the YFV17D yellow fever vaccine. CDR3s leave out the opening cysteine and the closing phenylalanine or tryptophan. Some rows have no size entry. The others give once, few or many, or a class for an expanded clone.

v_call clone_size cdr3_aa
TRBV5-4 many ASSPTGGTYNEQF
TRBV2 few ASTEVSDSTQF
TRBV5-1 NA ASSLEGQPHNEQF
TRBV20-1 many SARDGNPPPYEQY
TRBV6-5 NA ASSYPPSGRDEQY
TRBV14 NA ASSQDNPGLLQDEQF
TRBV5-1 many ASTPDLQETQY
TRBV18 few ASSPNPPNEQF
TRBV7-2 many ASSTGAYTYEQY
TRBV11-1 few ASSSLESSGSFYNEQF
TRBV24-1 many ATRRGELEPQH
TRBV11-3 many ASQTPQGADTGELF
TRBV7-6 few ASSLAEGTRYNEQF
TRBV11-2 few ASSLERTSGLMYTQY
TRBV12-3/TRBV12-4 NA ASSPRLSNTGELF
TRBV12-3/TRBV12-4 NA ASSRSSGVAPVEETQY
TRBV4-3 NA ASSQDGQPGANVLT
TRBV6-2/TRBV6-3 few ASSFTSGNSYEQY
TRBV29-1 NA SVDGRQVDTQY
TRBV20-1 few SAEGTGGSGSYEQY
TRBV12-3/TRBV12-4 few ACSSSGGASGRSSRRY
TRBV4-2 many ASSPGGRGQGYNSPLH